This T cell receptor (beta chain) was obtained from a study of blood T cells in healthy people across ages. Using a J-beta primer mix together with a sample-barcoded 5' primer, a second PCR was run for roughly 7 to 12 cycles. Every cDNA molecule bore a tag from a template-switch adaptor containing 12 random nucleotides. TCRdb itself ran the 5' RACE reads through MiXCR, one entry per CDR3 protein. The repertoire consists of 780,000 or so distinct CDR3 sequences, with just under 25% occurring once and the leading ten covering under 4.5%. This clonotype appeared a few times. The CDR3 has 12 residues. The ends were cut back, 5 bases at V and 6 bases at J, with 10 bases in the middle. This sample also appeared in a second study, on T cells of mothers and their children. That work states: Mothers gave over 9.5 million TCR beta CDR3 reads each, and children several million each.

The specimen was blood. This clonotype was obtained from a boy younger than 18 in good health. This chain joins TRBV12-3 or TRBV12-4 and TRBJ1-2; D not resolved. The CDR3 DNA is TGTGCCAGCAGTGTTTCAGAGGATGGCTACACCTTC. Protein: CASSVSEDGYTF.